This note documents a single T cell receptor (beta chain) sequence. What it binds is unknown. The sample comes from a study of graft-versus-host responses after intestinal transplantation. Study context: Anti-thymocyte globulin induction preceded approximately three years of tacrolimus and steroid maintenance in all recipients.

Regarding the study as a whole: Marrow from the recipient contained GvH clones, some of which had appeared first in ileum or blood. When patients had graft-donor T cell macrochimerism, their allografts held high graft-versus-host to host-versus-graft clonal ratios. Early post-transplant falls in HvG clones accompanied the peak levels of circulating GvH clones.

The method was immunoSEQ multiplex PCR; TCRdb's version includes in-frame clones alone and lacks a portion of them. The data contain about 10,000 clones, under 95% of them singletons. The material sequenced was PBMCs, taken approximately 47 days after intestinal transplant. This TCR derives from a human patient who received an intestinal transplant, so some T cells may come from the graft donor.

CDR3 in amino acids: CASSPGQGPYEQYF. For the CDR3, the DNA is TGTGCCAGCTCACCGGGACAGGGACCCTACGAGCAGTACTTC. V usage is TRBV18 and J usage is TRBJ2-7; 9 bases are shared with TRBD1. The V gene end was trimmed by 3 bases and the J gene end by 2 bases; junction bases not matched to a gene: 2. The CDR3 loop spans 14 amino acids. Germline CDR1 reads KGHSH; CDR2 reads LQKENI.